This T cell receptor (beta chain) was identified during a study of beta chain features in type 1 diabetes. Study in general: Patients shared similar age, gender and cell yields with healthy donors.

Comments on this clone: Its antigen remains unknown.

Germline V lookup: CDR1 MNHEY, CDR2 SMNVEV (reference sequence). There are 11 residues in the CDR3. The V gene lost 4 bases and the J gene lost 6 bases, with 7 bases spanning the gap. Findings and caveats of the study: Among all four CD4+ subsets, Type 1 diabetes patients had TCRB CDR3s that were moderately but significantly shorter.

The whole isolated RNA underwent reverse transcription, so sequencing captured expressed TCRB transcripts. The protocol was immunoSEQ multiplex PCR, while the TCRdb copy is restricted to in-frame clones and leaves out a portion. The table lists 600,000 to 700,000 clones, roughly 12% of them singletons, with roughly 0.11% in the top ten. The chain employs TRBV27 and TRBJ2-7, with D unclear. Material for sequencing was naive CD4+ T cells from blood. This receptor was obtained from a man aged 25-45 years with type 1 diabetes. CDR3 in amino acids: CASSSYSEQYF. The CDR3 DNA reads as TGTGCCAGCAGTTCATATTCCGAGCAGTACTTC.